This T cell receptor beta chain was recorded in a study of cytomegalovirus exposure and HLA in healthy donors. Researchers ran the PCR with 60 Vbeta and 13 Jbeta primers. Assay: immunoSEQ multiplex PCR; the TCRdb copy retains only in-frame clones and omits some. The repertoire has about 150,000 clones, roughly 77% of them found once; the top ten carry approximately 8%. There are 15 residues in the CDR3. In germline, CDR1 is SNHLY, CDR2 FYNNEI. The V end lost 7 bases, the J end lost 0 bases, and 15 bases lay between the germline ends. The TCR originated in a young man in good health and CMV-seropositive. The specimen sequenced was PBMCs. J is TRBJ2-5 and V is TRBV2; D is ambiguous. The CDR3 loop reads CASTRLATNQETQYF. In DNA, the CDR3 is TGTGCCAGCACTCGATTAGCTACGAACCAAGAGACCCAGTACTTC.